This TCR beta chain was profiled in a study of shared clonotypes between healthy human individuals. Study-level background: The cohort had two women and three men, ages 18 to 49. Study outcomes and limitations: Few donors restricted represented genetic and exposure-history diversity.

Notes on this clone: The antigen is unknown.

Cells designated naive CD8 were CD45RO-negative and were positively selected for CCR7, with terminally differentiated effector memory CD45RA+ cells excluded. Everyone who donated was a Caucasian adult who lived in Nashville, Tennessee. Original methodology: Filtering differed, since immunoSEQ gave only junction sequences and no quality scores. Sequencing used immunoSEQ multiplex PCR; TCRdb keeps in-frame clones, though not all of them. V, J and clone size are taken as reported in that table, and D and trimming were inferred from the DNA itself. The repertoire has about 2 million clones, about 95% of them found once; the top ten carry 0.9% to 1.5%. The V gene end was trimmed by 4 bases and the J gene end by 1 base; junction bases not matched to a gene: 5. Germline V gene sequence: CDR1 GTSNPN, CDR2 SVGIG (reference sequence). This CDR3 has 14 amino acids.

This chain links TRBV30 with TRBJ1-1; 8 nucleotides align to TRBD1. This receptor was taken from a man between 18 and 35 years old in good health. Sequences were obtained from naive CD8+ T cells sorted from blood. The CDR3 region is CAWMEQGANTEAFF. For the CDR3, the DNA is TGTGCCTGGATGGAGCAGGGGGCGAACACTGAAGCTTTCTTT.